These 21 T cell receptor beta chains share one sample of origin, sequenced in a study of shared clonotypes between healthy human individuals. Here immunoSEQ multiplex PCR was the method, and the copy in TCRdb shows in-frame clones only, minus some. The repertoire has 2 million to 2.5 million clones, approximately 93% of them found once; the top ten carry about 0.37%. Sequencing was carried out using naive CD4+ T cells from PBMCs. Specified subset: CD45RA+ positively selected. These receptors all come from a man younger than 35 in good health. Some clones in this sample may be carry-over from other donors' samples.

The rearrangement uses TRBV2 and TRBJ2-7, with 9 positions matching TRBD1. Germline-derived CDR1 and CDR2 are SNHLY and FYNNEI. This CDR3 comprises 15 residues. The J segment lost 2 bases and the V segment lost 5 bases, leaving 7 bases of the junction unmatched. Written as DNA, the CDR3 is TGTGCCAGCAGTATAACGGGACAGGGTCCCTACGAGCAGTACTTC. Encoded protein: CASSITGQGPYEQYF.

This sequence joins TRBV28 and TRBJ1-2; D is unresolved. The CDR3 contains 13 residues. Trimming stripped 8 bases from V and 8 bases from J, with 18 bases between. Germline CDR1 MDHEN, CDR2 SYDVKM. This chain's CDR3 is CASRLGLRLGYTF. The CDR3 coding sequence is TGTGCCAGCCGCCTGGGCTTGCGATTGGGCTACACCTTC.

The rearrangement links TRBV4-2 to TRBJ1-3; no definite D call. Per the germline V gene, CDR1 is LGHNA and CDR2 is YNFKEQ. V was pared by 0 bases and J by 4 bases, with 13 bases between. The CDR3 runs 16 residues. The CDR3 is CASSQDTVGGGNTIYF. The CDR3 DNA is TGTGCCAGCAGCCAAGATACGGTGGGAGGGGGAAACACCATATATTTT.

This chain connects TRBV14 to TRBJ1-2, with D possibly TRBD1 on 5 matching bases. The CDR3 has 14 residues. V lost 0 bases, J lost 7 bases, and 12 bases lay in between. Germline CDR1 SGHDN, CDR2 FVKESK. The CDR3 protein is CASSQDLWRGGYTF. As DNA, the CDR3 is TGTGCCAGCAGCCAAGATCTTTGGAGGGGTGGCTACACCTTC.

The chain uses TRBV28 and TRBJ2-2; the match to TRBD1 covers 7 bases. Germline V gives CDR1 MDHEN, CDR2 SYDVKM. V shed 5 bases and J 4 bases; nucleotides not matched to a gene: 7. The CDR3 covers 15 residues. As DNA, the CDR3 is TGTGCCAGCAGTCCGGGACAGCTCCTCACCGGGGAGCTGTTTTTT. Residues: CASSPGQLLTGELFF.

The rearrangement joins TRBV5-1 to TRBJ2-5; maybe TRBD2 (5 bases). The CDR3 is made up of 13 amino acids. The germline CDR1 and CDR2 sequences are SGHRS and YFSETQ. Deletions cut 6 bases from V and 4 bases from J, with 13 bases between. DNA for the CDR3: TGCGCCAGCAAGTTGGGAGTCCGAGAGACCCAGTACTTC. It encodes CASKLGVRETQYF.

This clone appeared a single time. The identical CDR3 is also encoded by other nucleotide sequences in the sample. The chain uses TRBV7-9 and TRBJ1-5, with D tentatively TRBD1 (5 bases). This CDR3 is built from 15 residues. In germline, CDR1 is SEHNR, CDR2 FQNEAQ (reference sequence). Trimming removed 3 bases at V and 1 base at J, with 10 bases between. The CDR3 coding sequence is TGTGCCAGCAGCTTTGGGGGTCTGAGCAATCAGCCCCAGCATTTT. Translated, it gives CASSFGGLSNQPQHF.

This chain links TRBV7-2 with TRBJ2-5; D ambiguous. V gave up 6 bases and J gave up 0 bases, with 11 bases separating them. Germline V gives CDR1 SGHTA, CDR2 FQGNSA. The CDR3 has 14 amino acids. CDR3 region: CASSIGRNQETQYF. The CDR3 DNA reads TGTGCCAGCAGTATAGGGCGCAACCAAGAGACCCAGTACTTC.

This clone was counted only a few times. The rearrangement joins TRBV2 to TRBJ1-5; 8 bases fit TRBD1. V lost 6 bases, J lost 8 bases, and 12 bases stayed unmatched. The V gene's germline CDR1 is SNHLY and CDR2 FYNNEI. The CDR3 is made up of 15 amino acids. CDR3 protein: CASSTGGGAGKPQHF. DNA of the CDR3: TGTGCCAGCAGCACAGGGGGGGGCGCAGGGAAGCCCCAGCATTTT.

The V and J genes are TRBV6-1 and TRBJ1-5, with D possibly matching TRBD1 (5 bases). Germline-derived CDR1 and CDR2 are MNHNS and SASEGT. The CDR3 spans 14 residues. V was trimmed by 9 bases and J by 7 bases, leaving 19 bases between them. CDR3 amino acids: CASSPRAFGQPQHF. In DNA form, the CDR3 reads TGTGCCAGTTCCCCCAGGGCATTTGGGCAGCCCCAGCATTTT.

V and J are TRBV28 and TRBJ2-5; D remains unclear. The CDR3 has 15 amino acids. Germline-derived CDR1 and CDR2 are MDHEN and SYDVKM. Trimming stripped 5 bases from V and 2 bases from J, with 15 bases between. Here the CDR3 reads CASSGRRLLQETQYF. CDR3 nucleotides: TGTGCCAGCAGTGGGCGACGCTTATTACAAGAGACCCAGTACTTC.

The rearrangement joins TRBV7-9 to TRBJ1-1; no clear D gene. Trimming removed 2 bases from V and 0 bases from J, with 7 bases in between. The CDR3 contains 14 residues. The germline V gene encodes CDR1 SEHNR and CDR2 FQNEAQ (reference sequence). CDR3 DNA: TGTGCCAGCAGCTTATACAGCGTGAACACTGAAGCTTTCTTT. Translating gives CASSLYSVNTEAFF.

Worth noting for this clone: Other DNA sequences of this sample code for an identical CDR3. The chain employs TRBV7-9 and TRBJ1-4; TRBD1 aligns across 8 bases. CDR3 length: 14 amino acids. CDR1 is SEHNR, CDR2 FQNEAQ, per germline (reference sequence). V was clipped by 5 bases and J by 7 bases; unmatched bases: 6. The DNA for the CDR3 is TGTGCCAGCAGCCTGACAGGGGCCGGTGAAAAACTGTTTTTT. Encoded protein: CASSLTGAGEKLFF. The whole variable domain, remainder taken from reference TRBV7-9 and TRBJ1-4, is DTGVSQNPRHKITKRGQNVTFRCDPISEHNRLYWYRQTLGQGPEFLTYFQNEAQLEKSRLLSDRFSAERPKGSFSTLEIQRTEQGDSAMYLCASSLTGAGEKLFFGSGTQLSVL.

The V call is TRBV7-9, the J call TRBJ1-2, with TRBD1 matching 8 bases. The CDR3 sequence is 15 residues long. The V and J ends lost 5 bases and 7 bases, in that order; junction bases with no gene match: 12. The germline V gene has CDR1 SEHNR and CDR2 FQNEAQ (reference sequence). This CDR3 is CASSHSAGTGTGYTF. CDR3 nucleotide sequence: TGTGCCAGCAGCCACTCCGCAGGGACAGGTACTGGCTACACCTTC. Looking up the rest from reference TRBV7-9 and TRBJ1-2 gives the full variable domain: DTGVSQNPRHKITKRGQNVTFRCDPISEHNRLYWYRQTLGQGPEFLTYFQNEAQLEKSRLLSDRFSAERPKGSFSTLEIQRTEQGDSAMYLCASSHSAGTGTGYTFGSGTRLTVV.

The rearrangement links TRBV5-1 to TRBJ2-7, with no clear D. The CDR3 is made up of 15 amino acids. Per germline, CDR1 SGHRS and CDR2 YFSETQ. With 3 bases removed from V and 0 bases from J, the gap between germline ends came to 13 bases. The CDR3 region is CASSSVPSFSYEQYF. The CDR3 coding sequence is TGCGCCAGCAGCTCTGTCCCCTCTTTCTCCTACGAGCAGTACTTC.

This chain connects TRBV30 to TRBJ1-2; D uncertain. V was shortened by 1 base and J by 4 bases, with 13 bases between the two germline ends. The germline V gene encodes CDR1 GTSNPN and CDR2 SVGIG (reference sequence). The CDR3 contains 14 residues. The CDR3: CAWSGLGNSYGYTF. The CDR3 coding sequence is TGTGCCTGGAGTGGGTTGGGGAATTCCTATGGCTACACCTTC. The full variable domain, completed using reference TRBV30 and TRBJ1-2, is SQTIHQWPATLVQPVGSPLSLECTVEGTSNPNLYWYRQAAGRGLQLLFYSVGIGQISSEVPQNLSASRPQDRQFILSSKKLLLSDSGFYLCAWSGLGNSYGYTFGSGTRLTVV.

The chain combines TRBV6-6 with TRBJ2-7; no clear D. The CDR3 totals 11 residues. Germline V lookup: CDR1 MNHNY, CDR2 SVGAGI (reference sequence). The V end lost 4 bases, the J end lost 9 bases, and 10 bases lay between the germline ends. DNA of the CDR3: TGTGCCAGCAGTTCCGCCTCCGGGCAGTACTTC. As protein: CASSSASGQYF.

The V gene is TRBV29-1, the J gene TRBJ2-1; no definite D call. Looked up from germline, CDR1 is SQVTM and CDR2 is ANQGSEA. The CDR3 is made up of 14 amino acids. Trimming pared 4 bases from V and 7 bases from J, leaving 17 bases between. In nucleotides, the CDR3 is TGCAGCGTTGTAACGGGCATCGGCTATAATGAGCAGTTCTTC. Translated, it gives CSVVTGIGYNEQFF.

About this clone itself: Distinct nucleotide sequences in the sample also encode this CDR3. The J gene is TRBJ1-5, the V gene TRBV10-3; possible D gene TRBD1, 5 bases. The V gene lost 0 bases and the J gene lost 6 bases, with 6 bases spanning the gap. CDR1 and CDR2 from the germline V gene are ENHRY and SYGVKD. The CDR3 loop spans 13 amino acids. The CDR3 DNA reads as TGTGCCATCAGTGAGTCGAGGGGTCAGCCCCAGCATTTT. It codes for CAISESRGQPQHF.

This chain joins TRBV9 and TRBJ2-7; D is uncertain. The V gene's germline CDR1 is SGDLS and CDR2 YYNGEE. V was clipped by 2 bases and J by 4 bases, with 4 bases between them. This CDR3 contains 11 residues. Written as DNA, the CDR3 is TGTGCCAGCAGCGTCCGGTACGAGCAGTACTTC. Protein product: CASSVRYEQYF.

J is TRBJ2-1 and V is TRBV29-1, with D perhaps TRBD1 (6 bases). Germline CDR1 reads SQVTM; CDR2 reads ANQGSEA. The CDR3 extends over 13 amino acids. V lost 6 bases, J lost 4 bases, and 13 bases lay in between. This CDR3 reads CSVLTGPYNEQFF. CDR3 in DNA: TGCAGCGTCCTGACAGGCCCATACAATGAGCAGTTCTTC.